This TCR beta chain is drawn from a study of glioma-infiltrating T cells after dendritic cell vaccination. Study-level information: Dendritic cell vaccine was injected intradermally three times, biweekly.

Up to 2 ug genomic DNA was used for TCRB CDR3 amplification. Repertoires were generated with immunoSEQ multiplex PCR, while TCRdb's copy carries only in-frame clones and drops some. Among tens of thousands of clones, around 87% were seen once, and the ten largest hold 2% to 2.5%. Time point given: after dendritic cell vaccination, including at tumor progression/relapse. No glioblastoma patient carried an isocitrate dehydrogenase mutation. The V and J ends lost 4 bases and 6 bases, in that order; junction bases with no gene match: 11. The CDR3 consists of 15 residues. Germline CDR1 reads LGHNA; CDR2 reads YNFKEQ.

The source was blood, collected after dendritic cell vaccination. V gene TRBV4-2 combines with J gene TRBJ2-7; 8 bases are shared with TRBD2. This clonotype was sampled from a human donor with glioblastoma. DNA for the CDR3: TGTGCCAGCAGCCCCACGGGAGCGGGAGCGGGCGAGCAGTACTTC. Translated, it gives CASSPTGAGAGEQYF.